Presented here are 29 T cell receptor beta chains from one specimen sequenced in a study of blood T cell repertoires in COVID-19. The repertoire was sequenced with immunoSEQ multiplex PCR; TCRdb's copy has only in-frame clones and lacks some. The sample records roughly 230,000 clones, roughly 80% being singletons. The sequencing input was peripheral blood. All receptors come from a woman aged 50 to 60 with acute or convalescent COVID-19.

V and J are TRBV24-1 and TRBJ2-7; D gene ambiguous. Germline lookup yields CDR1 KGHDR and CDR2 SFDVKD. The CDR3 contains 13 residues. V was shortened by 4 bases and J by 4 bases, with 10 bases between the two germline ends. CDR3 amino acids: CATSEGTDYEQYF. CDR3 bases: TGTGCCACCAGTGAGGGTACAGATTACGAGCAGTACTTC.

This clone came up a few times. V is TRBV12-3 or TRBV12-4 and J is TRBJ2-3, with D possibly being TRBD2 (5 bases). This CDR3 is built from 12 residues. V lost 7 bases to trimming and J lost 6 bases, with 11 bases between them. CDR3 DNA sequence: TGTGCCAGCACCTCGGGATTGGATACGCAGTATTTT. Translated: CASTSGLDTQYF.

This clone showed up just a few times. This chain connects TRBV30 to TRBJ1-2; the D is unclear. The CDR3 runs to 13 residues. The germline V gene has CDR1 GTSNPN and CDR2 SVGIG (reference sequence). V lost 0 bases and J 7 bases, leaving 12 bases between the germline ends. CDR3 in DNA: TGTGCCTGGAGTGTTTATCTTGCCGGTGGCTACACCTTC. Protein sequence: CAWSVYLAGGYTF.

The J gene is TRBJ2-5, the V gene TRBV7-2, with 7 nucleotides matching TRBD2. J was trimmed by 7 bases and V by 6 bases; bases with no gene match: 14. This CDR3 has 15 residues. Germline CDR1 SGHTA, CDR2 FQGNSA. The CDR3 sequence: CASSFPFAGEVTQYF. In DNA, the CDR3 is TGTGCCAGCAGTTTTCCTTTCGCGGGGGAGGTGACCCAGTACTTC.

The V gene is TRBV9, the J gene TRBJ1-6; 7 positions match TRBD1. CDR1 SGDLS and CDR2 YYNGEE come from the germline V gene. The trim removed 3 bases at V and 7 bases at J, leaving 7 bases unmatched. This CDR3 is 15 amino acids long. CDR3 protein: CASSAERTGNSPLHF. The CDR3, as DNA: TGTGCCAGCAGCGCCGAACGGACAGGAAATTCACCCCTCCACTTT.

The CDR3 DNA is TGCAGTGCTAGTCCCCAGGAGGGGATTAGCAATCAGCCCCAGCATTTT. Translating gives CSASPQEGISNQPQHF. The chain links TRBV20-1 to TRBJ1-5, with a possible D match to TRBD1 (5 bases). Germline values: CDR1 DFQATT, CDR2 SNEGSKA (reference sequence). The CDR3 spans 16 residues. V was clipped by 3 bases and J by 0 bases, with 15 bases between them.

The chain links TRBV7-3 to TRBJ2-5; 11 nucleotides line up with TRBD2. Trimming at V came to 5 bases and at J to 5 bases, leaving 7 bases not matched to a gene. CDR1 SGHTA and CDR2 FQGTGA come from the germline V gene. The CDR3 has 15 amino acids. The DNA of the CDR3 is TGTGCCAGCAGCCGCGTAGCGGGGGGGCCCGAGACCCAGTACTTC. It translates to CASSRVAGGPETQYF.

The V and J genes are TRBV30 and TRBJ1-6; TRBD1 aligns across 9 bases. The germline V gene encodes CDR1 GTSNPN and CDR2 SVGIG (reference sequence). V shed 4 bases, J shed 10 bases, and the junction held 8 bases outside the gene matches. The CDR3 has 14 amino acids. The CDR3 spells CAWNVGQGRSPLHF. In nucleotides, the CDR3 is TGTGCCTGGAATGTAGGACAGGGGAGATCACCCCTCCACTTT.

Here the CDR3 reads CASSIQGTEAFF. The CDR3 nucleotides read TGTGCCAGCAGCATACAGGGAACTGAAGCTTTCTTT. The chain employs TRBV3-1 (or the pseudogene TRBV3-2) and TRBJ1-1, with D maybe TRBD1 (6 bases). CDR3 length: 12 residues. Per the germline V gene, CDR1 is LGHDT and CDR2 is YNNKEL (reference sequence). Trimming took off 5 bases at V and 5 bases at J, with 9 bases between the two ends.

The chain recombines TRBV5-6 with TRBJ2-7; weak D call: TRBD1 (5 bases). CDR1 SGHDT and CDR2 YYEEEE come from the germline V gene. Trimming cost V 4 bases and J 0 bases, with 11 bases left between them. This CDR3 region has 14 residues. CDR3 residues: CASSPTQGSYEQYF. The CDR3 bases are TGTGCCAGCAGCCCTACTCAGGGCTCCTACGAGCAGTACTTC.

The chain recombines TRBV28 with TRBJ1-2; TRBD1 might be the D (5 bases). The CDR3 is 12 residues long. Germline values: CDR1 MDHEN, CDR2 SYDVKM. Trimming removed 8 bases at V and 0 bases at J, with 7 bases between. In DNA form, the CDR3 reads TGTGCCAGCGAGACAGCTAACTATGGCTACACCTTC. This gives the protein CASETANYGYTF.

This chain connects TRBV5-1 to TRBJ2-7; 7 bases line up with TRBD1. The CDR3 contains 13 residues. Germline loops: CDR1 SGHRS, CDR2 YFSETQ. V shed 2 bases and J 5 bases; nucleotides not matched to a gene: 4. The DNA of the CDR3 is TGCGCCAGCAGCTTTCTCACAGGGGACGAGCAGTACTTC. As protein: CASSFLTGDEQYF.

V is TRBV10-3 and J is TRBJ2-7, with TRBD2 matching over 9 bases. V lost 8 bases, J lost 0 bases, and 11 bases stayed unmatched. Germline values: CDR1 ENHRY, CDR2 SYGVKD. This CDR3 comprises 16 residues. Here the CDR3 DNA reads TGTGCCATCGGGCTAGCGGGGCAAAAACCCTCCTACGAGCAGTACTTC. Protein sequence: CAIGLAGQKPSYEQYF.

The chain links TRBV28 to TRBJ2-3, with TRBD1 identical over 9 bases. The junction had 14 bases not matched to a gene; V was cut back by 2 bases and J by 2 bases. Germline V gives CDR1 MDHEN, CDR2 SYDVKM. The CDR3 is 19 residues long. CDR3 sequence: CASSLDLLGGQGNTDTQYF. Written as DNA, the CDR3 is TGTGCCAGCAGTTTAGATCTTTTGGGGGGACAGGGAAACACAGATACGCAGTATTTT.

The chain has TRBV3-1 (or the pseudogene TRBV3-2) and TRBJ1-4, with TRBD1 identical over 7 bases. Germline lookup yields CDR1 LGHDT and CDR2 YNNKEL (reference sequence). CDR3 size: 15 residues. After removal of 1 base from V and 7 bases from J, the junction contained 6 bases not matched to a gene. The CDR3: CASSQGVTGFEKLFF. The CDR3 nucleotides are TGTGCCAGCAGCCAAGGGGTGACAGGGTTTGAAAAACTGTTTTTT.

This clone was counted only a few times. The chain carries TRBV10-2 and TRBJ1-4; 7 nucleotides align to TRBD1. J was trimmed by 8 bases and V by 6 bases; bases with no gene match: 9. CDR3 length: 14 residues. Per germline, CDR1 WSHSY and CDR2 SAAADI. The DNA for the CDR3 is TGCGCCAGCAGGACGGGACAGCGACGCGAAAAACTGTTTTTT. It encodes CASRTGQRREKLFF.

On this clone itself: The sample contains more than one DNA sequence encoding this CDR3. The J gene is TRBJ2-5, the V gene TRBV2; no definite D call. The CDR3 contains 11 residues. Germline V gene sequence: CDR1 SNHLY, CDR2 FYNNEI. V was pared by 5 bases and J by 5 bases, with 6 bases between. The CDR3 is CASSSRETQYF. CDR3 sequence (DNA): TGTGCCAGCAGTTCGAGGGAGACCCAGTACTTC.

The CDR3 sequence: CASSLHGVDYGYTF. The DNA for the CDR3 is TGTGCCAGCAGCTTACACGGAGTTGACTATGGCTACACCTTC. The genes are TRBV5-4 and TRBJ1-2; D is ambiguous. V lost 2 bases and J 3 bases, leaving 11 bases between the germline ends. The CDR3 covers 14 residues. Germline V CDR1 and CDR2: SGHNT, YYREEE (reference sequence).

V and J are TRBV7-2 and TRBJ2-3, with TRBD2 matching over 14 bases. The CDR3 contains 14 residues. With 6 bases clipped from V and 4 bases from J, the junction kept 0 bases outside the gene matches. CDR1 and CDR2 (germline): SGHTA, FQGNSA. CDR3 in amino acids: CASRTSGGADTQYF. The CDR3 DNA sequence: TGTGCCAGCAGGACTAGCGGGGGGGCAGATACGCAGTATTTT.

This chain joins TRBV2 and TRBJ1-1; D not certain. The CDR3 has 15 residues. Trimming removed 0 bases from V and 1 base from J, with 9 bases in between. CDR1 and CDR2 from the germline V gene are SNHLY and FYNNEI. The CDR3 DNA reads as TGTGCCAGCAGTGAAGCGCGGCTAGGGAACACTGAAGCTTTCTTT. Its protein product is CASSEARLGNTEAFF.

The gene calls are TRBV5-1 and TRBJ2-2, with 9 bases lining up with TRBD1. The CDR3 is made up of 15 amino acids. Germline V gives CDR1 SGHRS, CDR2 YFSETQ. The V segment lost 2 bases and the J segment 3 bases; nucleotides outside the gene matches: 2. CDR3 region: CASSFRQGDTGELFF. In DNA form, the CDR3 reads TGCGCCAGCAGCTTCCGACAGGGGGACACCGGGGAGCTGTTTTTT.

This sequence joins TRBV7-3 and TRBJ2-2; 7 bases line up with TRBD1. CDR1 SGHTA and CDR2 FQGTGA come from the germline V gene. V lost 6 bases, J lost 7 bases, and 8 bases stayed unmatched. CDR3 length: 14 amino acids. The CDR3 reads CASRVTGIGGELFF. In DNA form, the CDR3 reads TGTGCCAGCAGAGTGACAGGGATCGGCGGGGAGCTGTTTTTT.

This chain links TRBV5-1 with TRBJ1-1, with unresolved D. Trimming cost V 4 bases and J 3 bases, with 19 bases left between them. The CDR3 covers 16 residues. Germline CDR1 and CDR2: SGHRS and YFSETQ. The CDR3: CASSPDPSTLYTEAFF. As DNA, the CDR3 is TGCGCCAGCAGCCCTGATCCCTCGACATTGTACACTGAAGCTTTCTTT.

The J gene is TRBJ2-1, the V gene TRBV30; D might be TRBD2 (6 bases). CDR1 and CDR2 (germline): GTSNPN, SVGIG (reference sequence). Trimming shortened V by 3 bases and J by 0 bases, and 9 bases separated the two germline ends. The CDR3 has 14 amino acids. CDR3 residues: CAWRFGSSYNEQFF. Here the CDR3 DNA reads TGTGCCTGGAGGTTCGGGAGCTCCTACAATGAGCAGTTCTTC.

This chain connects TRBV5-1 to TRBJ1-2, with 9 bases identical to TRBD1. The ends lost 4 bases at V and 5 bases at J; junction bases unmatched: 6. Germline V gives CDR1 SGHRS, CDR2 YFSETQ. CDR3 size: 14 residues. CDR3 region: CASSQGQGIYGYTF. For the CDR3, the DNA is TGCGCCAGCAGCCAGGGACAGGGCATATATGGCTACACCTTC.

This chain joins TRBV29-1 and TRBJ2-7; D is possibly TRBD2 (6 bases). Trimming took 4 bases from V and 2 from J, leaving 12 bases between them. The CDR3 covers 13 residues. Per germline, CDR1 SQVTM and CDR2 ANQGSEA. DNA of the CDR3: TGCAGCGTTGTAATGGGGGGAACCTACGAGCAGTACTTC. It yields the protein CSVVMGGTYEQYF.

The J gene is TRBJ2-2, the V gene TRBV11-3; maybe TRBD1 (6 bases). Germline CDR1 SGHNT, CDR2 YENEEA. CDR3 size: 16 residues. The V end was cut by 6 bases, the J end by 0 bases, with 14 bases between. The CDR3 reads CASSPGWTANTGELFF. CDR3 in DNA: TGTGCCAGCAGTCCCGGTTGGACAGCGAACACCGGGGAGCTGTTTTTT.

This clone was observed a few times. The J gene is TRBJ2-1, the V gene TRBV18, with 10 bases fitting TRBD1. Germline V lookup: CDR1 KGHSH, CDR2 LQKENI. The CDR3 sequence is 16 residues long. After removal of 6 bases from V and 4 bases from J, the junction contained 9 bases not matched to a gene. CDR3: CASSPTGTGAYNEQFF. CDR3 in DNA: TGTGCCAGCTCGCCCACCGGGACAGGGGCTTACAATGAGCAGTTCTTC.

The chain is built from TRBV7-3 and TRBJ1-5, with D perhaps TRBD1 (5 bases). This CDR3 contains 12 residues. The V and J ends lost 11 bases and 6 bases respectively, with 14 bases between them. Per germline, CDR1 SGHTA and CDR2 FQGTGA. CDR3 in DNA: TGTGCCGCCTTGGGGGGGGTTCAGCCCCAGCATTTT. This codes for CAALGGVQPQHF.